This paragraph covers one T cell receptor (beta chain) sequence. Clones were sequenced by immunoSEQ multiplex PCR, and TCRdb holds only the in-frame ones, with some missing. The sample lists some 200,000 clones; roughly 91% were seen once. This sample is drawn from a study of control samples from healthy donors and cancer patients. Sequencing input: blood. The source of this sequence is a woman in her 30s in good health.

CDR3 DNA sequence: TGTGCCAGCAGCGTAGGGACAGCCTCCTCCTACGAGCAGTACTTC. Encoded protein: CASSVGTASSYEQYF. This chain joins TRBV9 and TRBJ2-7; D may be TRBD1 (6 bases). Germline CDR1 SGDLS, CDR2 YYNGEE. The V end was cut by 0 bases, the J end by 0 bases, with 10 bases between. This CDR3 contains 15 residues.